The subject of this entry is one T cell receptor beta chain. This clone's antigen is unknown. Base qualities are not recorded, but no much larger clone differs from it by a single base. This sample is part of a study of long-term antiretroviral therapy in people with HIV (dated by TCRdb to 2021 to 2024). Background for the entire study: The earliest samples were collected approximately a decade before the 2015 WHO recommendation for immediate ART, a period when ART was typically delayed until CD4 counts fell. Of the approximately 32 participants with HIV, 10 to 11 were female. No cross-contamination during QIAcube processing was shown when test extractions of a monoclonal T-cell line were performed alongside fewer than 40 polyclonal samples. A retrospective serial study tested whether ART initiation and durable HIV suppression were associated with changes in peripheral blood TRB repertoire composition and diversity. The cohort contributed about 180 cryopreserved PBMC samples from 25 to 35 adults with confirmed HIV infection, collected serially over a mean of around six years (range 1-12). Points the paper makes about the study in general: Since PBMC availability was limited, sequencing covered only the TCR beta chain, with no alpha chain pairing. The samples span the years 2004 to 2017, and the ART regimens used may be less effective than current regimens. CDR3 length ranges in HIV repertoires were narrower than in controls, and network structure suggested an antigen-experienced repertoire with only a slight naive shift after ART. Inferences about post-ART repertoire changes were limited because no data were available on ART adherence, viral resistance or therapy changes. Unsorted PBMC were profiled instead of sorted CD4+ and CD8+ T cells because pre-ART samples had limited cell numbers. Expanded TRB clones identified before ART initiation dominated the repertoire at all time points, although this dominance fluctuated and declined in many PLHIV after ART. A significant increase in TRB diversity was found to be associated with ART initiation, although TRB diversity was observed to remain significantly below that of transplant donor controls even after long-term ART.

The CDR3 goes from the cysteine to the phenylalanine over 16 residues. Just the 48-base CDR3 DNA is kept, in frame starting at base 1. V sheds 5 bases and J sheds 0 bases, leaving 14 bases between their ends. CDR1 and CDR2, per the germline V gene, are SGHTA and FQGNSA. Participants were included only if at least one PBMC sample before ART initiation and at least two post-ART samples were available. All participants with HIV were treated in the United States of America. Before DNA extraction, cryopreserved samples of 1-10 million PBMC were thawed and washed. At the time of the earliest PBMC sample, participants with HIV were aged between roughly 20 and 54 years. Per participant, PBMC samples came from 1-4 timepoints prior to ART initiation and 2-8 timepoints following ART initiation, for a median of 7 samples. Serial HIV viral load, CD4+ T-cell count, ART history and demographic data were obtained for every participant. Genomic DNA was extracted from unsorted PBMC with a Qiagen kit on a QIAcube, processed in batches of 12 samples.

The immunoSEQ hsTCRB v3.0 assay was used at survey level resolution to sequence the TRB variable region. The targeted TRB sequencing depth was roughly 40,000-50,000 T-cell genomes per sample. An Illumina MiSeq with a v3 150-cycle kit was used to sequence the pooled TRB libraries. Turning to the authors' computational methods: Repertoire analysis was run in R within a reproducible Nextflow workflow that covered QC, data transformation and analysis. Custom analyses were implemented in LymphoSeq2, an R package for AIRR-Seq data exploration. Four samples that yielded fewer than 5000 total TRB sequences were excluded, so that approximately 170 HIV repertoires were analyzed. Among the roughly 200 retained HIV repertoires, 55 to 65 were collected before ART initiation and some 130 were collected after ART initiation. Repertoires were downsampled to 5000 TRB nucleotide sequences, and summary statistics were averaged over 100 downsampling iterations. The analysis kept only TRB sequences whose CDR3 regions were at least seven amino acids long. A Shannon entropy-derived clonality score and the Gini coefficient were used to measure diversity. In the repertoire networks, any two of the top 5000 CDR3 amino acid sequences were linked whenever the two sequences differed by an edit distance of one. For TRB CDR3 amino acid sequences, antigen specificity groups and MHC restriction were predicted with GLIPH2. Known CMV, EBV, HIV or tissue antigen associations were flagged by matching CDR3 amino acid sequences against VDJdb and McPAS-TCR. Pre-ART, post-ART and control groups were compared with Wilcoxon signed-rank tests and Holm-Bonferroni correction. The table was pulled from immuneACCESS by TCRdb, which kept in-frame rearrangements only. Such tables lose some clones; where checked, under half of the loss comes from unresolved V genes, and the rest has no known cause. V and J calls and clone size come straight from that table; D and trimming were deduced from the DNA. The sample profile shows about 30,000 clones; about nine tenths of them were found once. The ten largest make up approximately 8% of the sample.

The sample consisted of unsorted PBMCs, taken 3.2 years before starting antiretroviral therapy. The V and J segments used are TRBV7-2 and TRBJ2-1, and possibly TRBD2, on 5 matching bases. The sequence derives from a man between 45 and 60 years old with HIV. In nucleotides, the sequence is TGTGCCAGCAGCCCTATTACGGGGAACTCCTACAATGAGCAGTTCTTC. Translation gives CASSPITGNSYNEQFF.